What follows describes a single TCR beta chain. This entry comes from a study of Graves' ophthalmopathy and Graves' hyperthyroidism. On the study more broadly: Peripheral blood was gathered at the point of initial diagnosis, before any treatment started.

The junction had 4 bases not matched to a gene; V was cut back by 5 bases and J by 4 bases. Germline CDR1 is SGHVS and CDR2 is FQNEAQ. This CDR3 comprises 14 residues. Beta-chain TCR CDR3 regions were amplified from RNA transcripts. The first round was an RT-PCR with HTBI primers, and the second round was a multiplex PCR. TCRdb recomputed calls from the multiplex PCR reads with MiXCR, one row per CDR3 protein. Among 660,000 or so distinct CDR3 sequences, under 50% were seen once, and the ten largest hold roughly 3%. J is TRBJ1-1 and V is TRBV7-8, with 10 nucleotides matching TRBD1. The TCR sequence derives from an adult man with Graves' ophthalmopathy. Sequences were obtained from peripheral blood. The CDR3 here is CASSRQGAGTEAFF. The CDR3 DNA reads TGTGCCAGCAGCAGACAGGGGGCAGGCACTGAAGCTTTCTTT.